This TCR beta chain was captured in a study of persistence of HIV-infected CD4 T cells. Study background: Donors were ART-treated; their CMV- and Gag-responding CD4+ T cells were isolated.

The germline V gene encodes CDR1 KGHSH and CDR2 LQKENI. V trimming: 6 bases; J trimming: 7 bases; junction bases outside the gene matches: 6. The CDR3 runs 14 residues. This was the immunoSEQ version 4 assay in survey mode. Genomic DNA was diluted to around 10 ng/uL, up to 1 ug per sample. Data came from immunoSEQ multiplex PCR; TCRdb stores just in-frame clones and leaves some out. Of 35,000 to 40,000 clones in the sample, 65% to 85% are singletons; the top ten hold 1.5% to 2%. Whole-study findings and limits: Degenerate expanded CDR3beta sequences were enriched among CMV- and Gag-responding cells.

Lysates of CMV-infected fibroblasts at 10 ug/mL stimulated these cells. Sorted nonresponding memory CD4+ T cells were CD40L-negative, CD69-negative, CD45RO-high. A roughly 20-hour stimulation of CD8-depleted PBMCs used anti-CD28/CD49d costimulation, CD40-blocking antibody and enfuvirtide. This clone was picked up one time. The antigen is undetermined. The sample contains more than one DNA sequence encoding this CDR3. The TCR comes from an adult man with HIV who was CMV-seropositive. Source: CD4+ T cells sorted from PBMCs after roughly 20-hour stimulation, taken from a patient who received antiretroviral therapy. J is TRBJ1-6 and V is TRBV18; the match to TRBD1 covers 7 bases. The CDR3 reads CASSRDRENSPLHF. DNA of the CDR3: TGTGCCAGCTCGCGGGACAGAGAGAATTCACCCCTCCACTTT.